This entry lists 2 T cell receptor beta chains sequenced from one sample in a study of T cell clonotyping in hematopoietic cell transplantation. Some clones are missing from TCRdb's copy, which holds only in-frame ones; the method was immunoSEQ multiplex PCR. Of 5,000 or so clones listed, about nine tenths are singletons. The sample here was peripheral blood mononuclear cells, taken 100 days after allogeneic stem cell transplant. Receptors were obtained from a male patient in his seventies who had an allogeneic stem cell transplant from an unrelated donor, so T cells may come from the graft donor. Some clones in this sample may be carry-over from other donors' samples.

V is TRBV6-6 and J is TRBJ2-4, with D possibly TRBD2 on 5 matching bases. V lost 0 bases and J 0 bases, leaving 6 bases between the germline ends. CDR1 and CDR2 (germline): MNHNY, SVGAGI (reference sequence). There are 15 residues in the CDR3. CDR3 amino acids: CASSYSSGAKNIQYF. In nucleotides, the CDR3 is TGTGCCAGCAGTTACTCAAGCGGAGCCAAAAACATTCAGTACTTC.

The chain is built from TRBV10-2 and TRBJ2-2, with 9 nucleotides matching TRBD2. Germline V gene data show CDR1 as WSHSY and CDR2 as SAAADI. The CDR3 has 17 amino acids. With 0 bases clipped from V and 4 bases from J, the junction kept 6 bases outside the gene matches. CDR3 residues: CASSESGAGGFTGELFF. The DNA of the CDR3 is TGCGCCAGCAGTGAGTCTGGAGCGGGGGGCTTCACCGGGGAGCTGTTTTTT.